The 5 T cell receptor beta chains below all came from one sample that was sequenced in a study of blood T cell repertoires in COVID-19. TCRdb's copy holds only in-frame clones and misses some; the assay was immunoSEQ multiplex PCR. The repertoire holds 250,000 or so clones, 70% to 90% seen once, with under 2.5% in the top ten. What was sequenced was PBMCs or T cells enriched from blood (not recorded which). The receptor source for this set is a woman aged 45-59 years who had recovered from COVID-19.

The V and J genes are TRBV18 and TRBJ2-2; no firm D call. This CDR3 contains 13 residues. V shed 3 bases and J shed 4 bases, with 6 bases lying between them. The germline CDR1 and CDR2 sequences are KGHSH and LQKENI. Written as DNA, the CDR3 is TGTGCCAGCTCACCCGCCGGCACCGGGGAGCTGTTTTTT. Its translation is CASSPAGTGELFF.

The chain has TRBV21-1 and TRBJ1-3; the DNA was not compared with TRBD1, the D call given in the table. TRBV21-1 is tagged as a pseudogene. CDR3 length: 17 residues. CDR3 region: CASSSPGQGAIGNTIYF. In nucleotides, the CDR3 is TGTGCCAGCAGCTCCCCGGGACAGGGGGCGATAGGAAACACCATATATTTT.

This clone was seen just once. V usage is TRBV5-1 and J usage is TRBJ1-6; TRBD1 matches at 7 bases. The length of the CDR3 is 14 residues. The ends lost 0 bases at V and 9 bases at J; junction bases unmatched: 3. The germline V gene encodes CDR1 SGHRS and CDR2 YFSETQ. The CDR3 region is CASSLAEGASPLHF. CDR3 coding DNA: TGCGCCAGCAGCTTGGCCGAGGGGGCTTCACCCCTCCACTTT.

The V gene is TRBV2, the J gene TRBJ1-2; 11 nucleotides agree with TRBD1. The V gene end was trimmed by 6 bases and the J gene end by 8 bases; junction bases not matched to a gene: 11. The CDR3 runs 15 residues. From germline, CDR1 is SNHLY and CDR2 FYNNEI. This chain's CDR3 is CASSAGQGVDRGYTF. The CDR3 DNA reads TGTGCCAGCAGCGCGGGACAGGGGGTTGACAGGGGCTACACCTTC.

The chain joins TRBV24-1 to TRBJ2-2; maybe TRBD1 (5 bases). The CDR3 runs to 13 residues. With 5 bases removed from V and 5 bases from J, the gap between germline ends came to 8 bases. Germline V gene data show CDR1 as KGHDR and CDR2 as SFDVKD. DNA for the CDR3: TGTGCCACCAGTGTGGGGCTTACCGGGGAGCTGTTTTTT. This sequence encodes CATSVGLTGELFF.